The rows below give T cell receptor beta chains drawn from one sample of a study of blood T cell repertoires in COVID-19. Using immunoSEQ multiplex PCR, the repertoire was profiled, and TCRdb retains in-frame clones only, with some absent. In the table there are 300,000 to 400,000 clones, about 83% of which are singletons. What was sequenced was peripheral blood. These receptors were obtained from a man in his thirties or forties with active or convalescent COVID-19. CDR3s leave out the opening cysteine and the closing phenylalanine or tryptophan. Size is omitted from some rows. Given values are once, few, many or a class for expanded clones.

TRBV28	TRBJ2-5	NA	ASSYSGRALETQY
TRBV24-1	TRBJ1-1	NA	ATSDYEVTGENLPAEAF
TRBV10-3	TRBJ2-2	NA	AITPSGNTGELF
TRBV2	TRBJ1-2	NA	ASSELATASGT
TRBV30	TRBJ2-7	NA	AWRSLGDRTSYEQY
TRBV14	TRBJ2-7	once	ASSQGRVTEQY
TRBV5-1	TRBJ1-1	NA	ASRPEGVLTEAF
TRBV6-2/TRBV6-3	TRBJ2-2	NA	ASSYSRRLAGVEGNTGELF
TRBV5-6	TRBJ1-1	once	ASSRQGAANTEAF
TRBV2	TRBJ1-1	NA	ASTGNARTEAF
TRBV7-6	TRBJ2-1	NA	ASSSGLVSGNEQF
TRBV28	TRBJ1-2	NA	ASRQQGAQTTYGYT
TRBV20-1	TRBJ2-1	NA	SAFLYEQF
TRBV6-6	TRBJ1-5	NA	ASRQTQGDNQPQH
TRBV5-1	TRBJ1-1	NA	ASSPPGRNTEAF
TRBV9	TRBJ2-5	NA	ASSAGGTGVGETQY
TRBV5-1	TRBJ2-1	NA	ASSPILGRSYNEQF
TRBV5-8	TRBJ2-1	NA	ATTGTGEFGSYNEQF
TRBV10-3	TRBJ2-1	once	AISPAGGPYNEQF
TRBV11-3	TRBJ1-3	NA	ASSNPRTRGNTIY
TRBV3-1/TRBV3-2	TRBJ1-4	NA	ASSQGQDEKLF
TRBV2	TRBJ1-6	NA	ASRDLTSREVSPLH
TRBV10-3	TRBJ2-3	NA	AISPSGGARITDTQY
TRBV7-2	TRBJ1-1	NA	ASSLHLNTEAF
TRBV27	TRBJ2-1	NA	ASSLGGYNEQF
TRBV9	TRBJ2-1	NA	ASSVGWRPYNEQF
TRBV6-2/TRBV6-3	TRBJ2-7	once	ASSFFGLVGEQY
TRBV19	TRBJ2-5	many	ASGERTSGPGLETQY
TRBV3-1/TRBV3-2	TRBJ2-7	NA	ASSHGTGYEQY
TRBV6-5	TRBJ1-2	once	ASSSTGPASYGYT
TRBV29-1	TRBJ1-2	NA	SGTVGGDYGYT
TRBV3-1/TRBV3-2	TRBJ1-4	NA	ASSQQQTGKNEKLF